Listed below are T cell receptor beta chains from one sample, sequenced in a study of CD8 T cells in ankylosing spondylitis. MiXCR, applied by TCRdb to the 5' RACE reads, yields one record per CDR3 protein. This table holds roughly 250,000 distinct CDR3 sequences, 8% to 9.5% found once. The material sequenced was blood, either unsorted or a sorted T cell fraction (not recorded which). The receptor source for this set is a male donor with ankylosing spondylitis or in good health (not recorded which). The CDR3 runs from the conserved cysteine through the conserved F or W. D genes are given only for firm matches. Clone size, where shown, is once, few, many, or a class for clones that have expanded.

abundance	v_gene	d_gene	j_gene	CDR3aa	CDR3nt
many	TRBV13	.	TRBJ1-1	CASSRGRRGAFF	TGTGCCAGCAGCCGAGGCCGCCGGGGAGCTTTCTTT
few	TRBV20-1	TRBD2	TRBJ2-1	CSARRSGGRYNEQFF	TGCAGTGCTAGAAGGAGCGGGGGCCGCTACAATGAGCAGTTCTTC
many	TRBV20-1	.	TRBJ1-5	CSATASSNQPQHF	TGCAGTGCTACGGCGAGCTCTAATCAGCCCCAGCATTTT
many	TRBV7-6	.	TRBJ1-1	CASSLTSVGTEAFF	TGTGCCAGCAGCTTAACCTCAGTTGGGACTGAAGCTTTCTTT
many	TRBV5-8	TRBD1	TRBJ2-7	CASSIMGGTGGEQYF	TGTGCCAGCAGCATAATGGGAGGGACAGGGGGAGAGCAGTACTTC
few	TRBV20-1	TRBD1	TRBJ1-4	CSAAGTDNNEKLFF	TGCAGTGCTGCCGGGACAGACAATAATGAAAAACTGTTTTTT
few	TRBV18	.	TRBJ2-7	CASSPTAQILAYF	TGTGCCAGCTCACCAACGGCCCAAATCCTTGCGTACTTC
many	TRBV7-2	.	TRBJ2-1	CASSFDSRSSYNEQFF	TGTGCCAGCAGCTTTGATAGCAGGAGCTCCTACAATGAGCAGTTCTTC
many	TRBV6-2/TRBV6-3	TRBD1	TRBJ2-4	CASSYSWDRLAKNIQYF	TGTGCCAGCAGTTACTCGTGGGACAGACTAGCCAAAAACATTCAGTACTTC
many	TRBV9	.	TRBJ2-3	CASSPAGEVTFSTDTQYF	TGTGCCAGCAGCCCCGCGGGTGAGGTGACTTTTAGCACAGATACGCAGTATTTT
.	TRBV12-3/TRBV12-4	TRBD2	TRBJ2-7	CASSGGLAGATYEQYF	TGTGCCAGCAGTGGGGGACTAGCGGGGGCGACCTACGAGCAGTACTTC
many	TRBV3-1	TRBD1	TRBJ2-5	CASSHADRAGGQYF	TGTGCCAGCAGCCACGCGGACAGGGCCGGAGGGCAGTACTTC
many	TRBV27	.	TRBJ1-1	CASSLRALGGNTEAFF	TGTGCCAGCAGTCTCCGGGCCCTAGGGGGGAACACTGAAGCTTTCTTT
.	TRBV29-1	TRBD2	TRBJ2-1	CSVEGLAGGADNEQFF	TGCAGCGTCGAGGGACTAGCGGGAGGGGCGGACAATGAGCAGTTCTTC
many	TRBV5-1	TRBD1	TRBJ1-1	CASRPRGDTEAFF	TGCGCCAGCAGGCCCAGGGGGGACACTGAAGCTTTCTTT
many	TRBV20-1	.	TRBJ2-7	CSAETGSYEQYF	TGCAGTGCTGAAACGGGGTCCTACGAGCAGTACTTC
many	TRBV11-3	TRBD2	TRBJ2-1	CASSLGLAGFSYNEQFF	TGTGCCAGCAGCTTAGGACTAGCGGGCTTCTCCTACAATGAGCAGTTCTTC
many	TRBV5-6	.	TRBJ2-1	CASSVLRREYNEQFF	TGTGCCAGCAGCGTCCTTAGACGGGAATACAATGAGCAGTTCTTC
.	TRBV24-1	TRBD1	TRBJ2-5	CATSWPGQQETQYF	TGTGCCACCAGTTGGCCGGGACAGCAAGAGACCCAGTACTTC
many	TRBV10-3	.	TRBJ2-7	CAISTGNDEQYF	TGTGCCATCAGTACAGGGAACGACGAGCAGTACTTC
.	TRBV4-3	.	TRBJ1-3	CASSQGAGPRNTIYF	TGCGCCAGCAGCCAAGGTGCAGGACCTCGAAACACCATATATTTT
.	TRBV7-2	.	TRBJ2-2	CASSSRGIGGELFF	TGTGCCAGCAGCTCCCGCGGGATTGGCGGGGAGCTGTTTTTT
.	TRBV2	TRBD2	TRBJ2-1	CASSSERGGIEDEQFF	TGTGCCAGCAGCTCCGAGCGGGGCGGGATAGAGGATGAGCAGTTCTTC
once	TRBV7-8	.	TRBJ1-3	CASRKKESGNTIYF	TGTGCCAGCAGAAAGAAGGAGTCTGGAAACACCATATATTTT
many	TRBV20-1	.	TRBJ1-5	CSAAPGRGSNQPQHF	TGCAGTGCTGCCCCGGGACGAGGAAGCAATCAGCCCCAGCATTTT
many	TRBV11-2	.	TRBJ1-6	CASSKGLPGIPYNSPLHF	TGTGCCAGCAGCAAGGGACTTCCGGGCATACCCTATAATTCACCCCTCCACTTT
many	TRBV7-9	TRBD2	TRBJ2-7	CASSPRASGGYEQYF	TGTGCCAGCAGCCCGCGGGCTAGCGGGGGCTACGAGCAGTACTTC
.	TRBV12-3/TRBV12-4	.	TRBJ1-5	CASSLRGVGDQPQHF	TGTGCCAGCAGTTTAAGGGGAGTAGGAGATCAGCCCCAGCATTTT
many	TRBV7-2	.	TRBJ1-5	CASSAESGRPQHF	TGTGCCAGCAGCGCCGAATCGGGCCGGCCCCAGCATTTT
.	TRBV19	.	TRBJ2-2	CASSDARANTGELFF	TGTGCCAGTAGTGACGCCAGGGCGAACACCGGGGAGCTGTTTTTT
once	TRBV12-3/TRBV12-4	.	TRBJ1-5	CASSFLGRPQHF	TGTGCCAGCAGTTTTCTAGGTCGGCCCCAGCATTTT
.	TRBV3-1	TRBD1	TRBJ2-1	CASNPGTAAGYNEQFF	TGTGCCAGCAATCCCGGGACAGCCGCCGGCTACAATGAGCAGTTCTTC
many	TRBV19	.	TRBJ2-5	CASSMSSAETQYF	TGTGCCAGTAGTATGTCTAGCGCAGAGACCCAGTACTTC
many	TRBV12-3/TRBV12-4	TRBD2	TRBJ2-5	CASSPPSGTGTQYF	TGTGCCAGCAGCCCCCCTAGCGGTACGGGGACCCAGTACTTC
many	TRBV19	.	TRBJ2-3	CASTAGRTDTQYF	TGTGCCAGTACGGCAGGGCGCACAGATACGCAGTATTTT
many	TRBV2	.	TRBJ1-1	CASSGAVSAPGNTEAFF	TGTGCCAGCAGTGGGGCTGTCTCGGCCCCAGGGAACACTGAAGCTTTCTTT
many	TRBV20-1	.	TRBJ1-2	CSVRAGYGYTF	TGCAGTGTCAGGGCGGGCTATGGCTACACCTTC
many	TRBV20-1	TRBD2	TRBJ2-7	CSLQREWSYEQYF	TGCAGTCTTCAGCGGGAGTGGAGCTACGAGCAGTACTTC
many	TRBV7-9	TRBD1	TRBJ1-4	CASSEGQANEKLFF	TGTGCCAGCAGCGAGGGACAGGCTAATGAAAAACTGTTTTTT
few	TRBV12-3/TRBV12-4	TRBD1	TRBJ2-3	CASSDSGTGVDTDTQYF	TGTGCCAGCAGTGACTCCGGGACAGGGGTTGACACAGATACGCAGTATTTT
.	TRBV7-2	TRBD2	TRBJ2-7	CASSLLAGVGHEQYF	TGTGCCAGCAGCTTACTAGCGGGGGTAGGCCACGAGCAGTACTTC
many	TRBV5-1	.	TRBJ2-5	CASGTGLQETQYF	TGCGCCAGCGGAACAGGACTCCAAGAGACCCAGTACTTC
.	TRBV5-5	TRBD1	TRBJ2-5	CDSSPTGAQETQYF	TGTGACAGCAGCCCGACAGGGGCTCAAGAGACCCAGTACTTC
many	TRBV5-1	.	TRBJ2-1	CASTSEGNEQFF	TGCGCCAGCACCTCCGAAGGGAATGAGCAGTTCTTC
many	TRBV19	.	TRBJ2-7	CASRFRGEEQYF	TGTGCCAGTCGCTTTCGCGGTGAGGAGCAGTACTTC
.	TRBV19	.	TRBJ2-7	CASSIRGPSYEQYF	TGTGCCAGTAGTATCCGGGGTCCCTCCTACGAGCAGTACTTC